Listed here are 26 T cell receptor beta chains from one sample, sequenced in a study of human thymus T cells. Only in-frame clones appear in the TCRdb table, and some are missing; sequencing was by immunoSEQ multiplex PCR. The sample has about 60,000 clones, 90% to 95% seen once; the top ten hold roughly 5.7%. Sequenced input: blood. All receptors come from a boy under two years old with a congenital heart defect but otherwise immunologically healthy.

Only a few counts were recorded for this clone. At the DNA level, this CDR3 is encoded by other sequences in the same sample as well. This chain uses TRBV27 with TRBJ1-1; D is unresolved. The CDR3 has 13 amino acids. The V and J ends lost 3 bases and 1 base respectively, with 6 bases between them. CDR1 and CDR2 (germline): MNHEY, SMNVEV (reference sequence). CDR3 region: CASSFGQNTEAFF. The CDR3 DNA is TGTGCCAGCAGTTTCGGGCAGAACACTGAAGCTTTCTTT.

This clone was seen more than once but under ten times. The chain has TRBV4-2 and TRBJ2-2; 9 nucleotides agree with TRBD1. V was clipped by 1 base and J by 7 bases; unmatched bases: 4. The V gene's germline CDR1 is LGHNA and CDR2 YNFKEQ. This CDR3 is 15 amino acids long. The CDR3 loop is CASSQAGQGGGELFF. For the CDR3, the DNA is TGTGCCAGCAGCCAAGCGGGACAGGGAGGCGGGGAGCTGTTTTTT.

The chain couples TRBV10-2 to TRBJ1-2; TRBD1 agrees at 9 bases. The CDR3 has 13 residues. Trimming removed 4 bases from V and 4 bases from J; junction bases left unmatched: 1. Germline CDR1 WSHSY, CDR2 SAAADI. The DNA for the CDR3 is TGCGCCAGCAGTGCACAGGGGGCCTATGGCTACACCTTC. This translates into CASSAQGAYGYTF.

The chain joins TRBV7-9 to TRBJ2-2; 7 bases are a match to TRBD1. From germline, CDR1 is SEHNR and CDR2 FQNEAQ (reference sequence). After removal of 5 bases from V and 7 bases from J, the junction contained 7 bases not matched to a gene. This CDR3 is 14 amino acids long. The CDR3 sequence: CASSLTGMSGELFF. The CDR3 region has the DNA TGTGCCAGCAGCCTGACAGGGATGAGCGGGGAGCTGTTTTTT.

This chain links TRBV11-3 with TRBJ2-3; TRBD2 aligns across 8 bases. Germline CDR1 is SGHNT and CDR2 is YENEEA. With V trimmed by 3 bases and J by 9 bases, 11 bases remained unmatched. The CDR3 contains 15 residues. The CDR3 DNA is TGTGCCAGCAGCTTTAGTCGGGGGGGTACGGGAACGCAGTATTTT. Encoded protein: CASSFSRGGTGTQYF.

The chain uses TRBV7-9 and TRBJ2-1; tentative D call: TRBD2 (6 bases). Germline V gives CDR1 SEHNR, CDR2 FQNEAQ (reference sequence). With 5 bases removed from V and 9 bases from J, the gap between germline ends came to 14 bases. There are 13 residues in the CDR3. The CDR3 loop is CASSPVGGIEQFF. The CDR3 DNA sequence: TGTGCCAGCAGCCCCGTTGGAGGGATTGAGCAGTTCTTC. The whole variable domain, filled in from reference TRBV7-9 and TRBJ2-1, reads DTGVSQNPRHKITKRGQNVTFRCDPISEHNRLYWYRQTLGQGPEFLTYFQNEAQLEKSRLLSDRFSAERPKGSFSTLEIQRTEQGDSAMYLCASSPVGGIEQFFGPGTRLTVL.

The genes are TRBV21-1 and TRBJ2-3; TRBD1, the table's D call, lacks a check against the DNA. TRBV21-1 has pseudogene status. The CDR3 spans 14 residues. The CDR3 nucleotides are TGTGCCAGCAGCAAAGGTGGCCTCACAGATACGCAGTATTTT. Protein sequence: CASSKGGLTDTQYF.

The chain couples TRBV6-4 to TRBJ1-2; D perhaps matches TRBD1 (6 bases). V shed 2 bases and J shed 5 bases, with 12 bases lying between them. The germline gives CDR1 MRHNA, CDR2 SNTAGT. CDR3 length equals 14 residues. CDR3 sequence: CASSDGYRAYGYTF. The CDR3 bases are TGTGCCAGCAGTGACGGGTACAGGGCTTATGGCTACACCTTC.

The chain uses TRBV4-1 and TRBJ2-1; 11 bases line up with TRBD2. Germline V gives CDR1 MGHRA, CDR2 YSYEKL. CDR3 size: 19 residues. The V segment lost 2 bases and the J segment 2 bases; nucleotides outside the gene matches: 11. The CDR3 region has the DNA TGCGCCAGCAGCCAAAGCATCTTAGCGGGGGGGCGAGCCTACAATGAGCAGTTCTTC. Translating gives CASSQSILAGGRAYNEQFF.

This chain joins TRBV19 and TRBJ1-6, with a weak D call TRBD1 (5 bases). Deletions cut 3 bases from V and 9 bases from J, with 12 bases between. The CDR3 runs to 14 residues. Germline CDR1 LNHDA, CDR2 SQIVND (reference sequence). CDR3 region: CASSISGGSSPLHF. The CDR3 region has the DNA TGTGCCAGTAGTATTTCGGGGGGGAGTTCACCCCTCCACTTT.

The J gene is TRBJ2-5, the V gene TRBV7-8; perhaps TRBD1 as D (5 bases). The CDR3 loop spans 12 amino acids. From germline, CDR1 is SGHVS and CDR2 FQNEAQ. Trimming shortened V by 4 bases and J by 4 bases, and 7 bases separated the two germline ends. The CDR3 DNA follows: TGTGCCAGCAGCTGGGGCGTAGAGACCCAGTACTTC. Protein: CASSWGVETQYF.

In this sample, this clone turned up once. The CDR3 region has the DNA TGTGCCAGCAGTCGTACAGGGGGAACCTACGAGCAGTACTTC. Residues: CASSRTGGTYEQYF. This rearrangement joins TRBV5-4 to TRBJ2-7, with TRBD1 matching over 8 bases. The CDR3 runs to 14 residues. Germline V gene lookup returns CDR1 SGHNT and CDR2 YYREEE (reference sequence). V lost 5 bases, J lost 2 bases, and 6 bases stayed unmatched.

Written as DNA, the CDR3 is TGCGCCAGCAGCCAAGATTTACCCGAAAAACTGTTTTTT. Translating it yields CASSQDLPEKLFF. The J gene is TRBJ1-4, the V gene TRBV4-1; D remains ambiguous. Germline V CDR1 and CDR2: MGHRA, YSYEKL. The CDR3 runs 13 residues. V was shortened by 0 bases and J by 8 bases, with 7 bases between the two germline ends.

This sequence joins TRBV7-9 and TRBJ2-1; 11 bases are shared with TRBD2. The germline CDR1 and CDR2 sequences are SEHNR and FQNEAQ (reference sequence). The CDR3 has 19 amino acids. V lost 5 bases, J lost 2 bases, and 14 bases stayed unmatched. The CDR3 is CASSPRLAGIIPTYNEQFF. The CDR3 bases are TGTGCCAGCAGCCCGCGACTAGCGGGAATAATACCGACCTACAATGAGCAGTTCTTC.

The chain uses TRBV7-9 and TRBJ1-1, with D tentatively TRBD1 (6 bases). Between the trimmed V and J ends, which lost 4 bases and 7 bases, there was a span of 28 bases. The CDR3 length is 18 residues. Germline CDR1 SEHNR, CDR2 FQNEAQ (reference sequence). CDR3 region: CASSSLIGGQGRVFEAFF. CDR3 DNA: TGTGCCAGCAGCTCTCTCATAGGGGGTCAGGGAAGGGTTTTTGAAGCTTTCTTT.

The chain is built from TRBV30 and TRBJ2-7; TRBD1 agrees at 7 bases. This CDR3 has 15 amino acids. The germline V gene encodes CDR1 GTSNPN and CDR2 SVGIG (reference sequence). The V segment lost 0 bases and the J segment 2 bases; nucleotides outside the gene matches: 7. The CDR3 DNA reads as TGTGCCTGGAGTGTAGGACAGACAGGGACCTACGAGCAGTACTTC. As protein: CAWSVGQTGTYEQYF.

This chain links TRBV27 with TRBJ1-6; D gene unclear. Germline CDR1 and CDR2: MNHEY and SMNVEV (reference sequence). The CDR3 has 15 residues. Between the trimmed V and J ends, which lost 1 base and 6 bases, there was a span of 10 bases. As DNA, the CDR3 is TGTGCCAGCAGTTTATTTGGGAGGTCTAATTCACCCCTCCACTTT. This sequence encodes CASSLFGRSNSPLHF.

This clone was observed a single time. V usage is TRBV6-5 and J usage is TRBJ2-1, with TRBD1 matching over 10 bases. V dropped 2 bases and J dropped 6; count of bases not matched to a gene: 1. Germline CDR1 and CDR2: MNHEY and SVGAGI. CDR3 length equals 14 residues. The CDR3 DNA sequence: TGTGCCAGCAGTTACCGGGACAGGGGCAATGAGCAGTTCTTC. As protein: CASSYRDRGNEQFF.

The chain carries TRBV7-3 and TRBJ2-2; D gene unclear. This CDR3 spans 14 amino acids. CDR1 is SGHTA and CDR2 is FQGTGA in the germline V gene. V lost 5 bases and J 2 bases, leaving 9 bases between the germline ends. The CDR3 sequence: CASSTRANTGELFF. The DNA of the CDR3 is TGTGCCAGCAGCACCCGGGCCAACACCGGGGAGCTGTTTTTT.

This chain joins TRBV1 and TRBJ2-2; the table's TRBD2 call for D was not verified on the DNA. TRBV1 is assigned pseudogene status. This CDR3 is 19 amino acids long. The CDR3 protein is CTSSQDVAGGPANTGELFF. CDR3 coding DNA: TGCACCAGCAGCCAAGATGTAGCGGGGGGACCCGCGAACACCGGGGAGCTGTTTTTT.

The chain employs TRBV5-4 and TRBJ2-5, with TRBD2 identical over 12 bases. Germline loops: CDR1 SGHNT, CDR2 YYREEE (reference sequence). The V segment lost 4 bases and the J segment 2 bases; nucleotides outside the gene matches: 6. This CDR3 comprises 16 residues. The CDR3 reads CASSLTSGGPQETQYF. Here the CDR3 DNA reads TGTGCCAGCAGCCTTACTAGCGGGGGGCCTCAAGAGACCCAGTACTTC.

The rearrangement links TRBV30 to TRBJ1-1; D uncertain. The CDR3 spans 13 residues. Germline V CDR1 and CDR2: GTSNPN, SVGIG (reference sequence). Deletions cut 3 bases from V and 3 bases from J, with 11 bases between. In DNA, the CDR3 is TGTGCCTGGAGCCGCCGTTTTGACACTGAAGCTTTCTTT. It codes for CAWSRRFDTEAFF.

The chain employs TRBV5-4 and TRBJ2-2; TRBD2 aligns across 7 bases. Germline CDR1 is SGHNT and CDR2 is YYREEE (reference sequence). The junction had 15 bases not matched to a gene; V was cut back by 4 bases and J by 3 bases. CDR3 length: 18 residues. The CDR3 loop reads CASSPRPLLASDTGELFF. Here the CDR3 DNA reads TGTGCCAGCAGCCCTCGCCCCTTACTAGCGTCGGACACCGGGGAGCTGTTTTTT.

The chain carries TRBV7-2 and TRBJ1-6, with TRBD1 as a possible D gene (5 bases). CDR1 is SGHTA and CDR2 is FQGNSA in the germline V gene. The germline V and J ends were trimmed by 1 base and 7 bases, with 20 bases remaining between them. The CDR3 is 18 amino acids. The CDR3 nucleotides read TGTGCCAGCAGCTTAGTCTCTCCTTCTGACAGCCTCAATTCACCCCTCCACTTT. This encodes CASSLVSPSDSLNSPLHF.

The V gene is TRBV11-2, the J gene TRBJ2-2, with 7 bases that match TRBD1. After removal of 3 bases from V and 4 bases from J, the junction contained 2 bases not matched to a gene. In germline, CDR1 is SGHAT, CDR2 FQNNGV. The CDR3 spans 14 residues. The CDR3 sequence: CASSLTGTTGELFF. CDR3 DNA: TGTGCCAGCAGCTTGACAGGGACCACCGGGGAGCTGTTTTTT.

The V call is TRBV7-9, the J call TRBJ2-3; D is undetermined. The V and J ends lost 5 bases and 9 bases respectively, with 9 bases between them. Germline V gene sequence: CDR1 SEHNR, CDR2 FQNEAQ (reference sequence). The CDR3 loop spans 11 amino acids. The CDR3 nucleotides read TGTGCCAGCAGCCCACAGTTGACGCAGTATTTT. It specifies CASSPQLTQYF.